The next 27 T cell receptor beta chains were all read from a single sample in a study of graft-versus-host responses after intestinal transplantation. Using immunoSEQ multiplex PCR, the repertoire was profiled, and TCRdb retains in-frame clones only, with some absent. There are 20,000 to 25,000 clones in the sample; 30% to 40% occur only once, and over 7.5% lies in the top ten. Plated together were around 200,000 CFSE-labeled responder cells and around 200,000 irradiated, violet-dye-labeled stimulator cells. The starting material was alloreactive CD8+ T cells from a mixed lymphocyte reaction culture, obtained before intestinal transplant. This sample's subset: CFSE-low proliferating T cells sorted from approximately 6-day pre-transplant mixed lymphocyte reaction (GvH or HvG direction). These receptors were obtained from a human patient who received an intestinal transplant.

This chain links TRBV27 with TRBJ2-5; TRBD2 might be the D (5 bases). Germline values: CDR1 MNHEY, CDR2 SMNVEV (reference sequence). V lost 5 bases to trimming and J lost 5 bases, with 15 bases between them. The CDR3 runs 14 residues. CDR3 nucleotide sequence: TGTGCCAGCAGTCCCCTTAGCGTCCAGGAGACCCAGTACTTC. Translation gives CASSPLSVQETQYF.

The chain couples TRBV5-6 to TRBJ1-5; the match to TRBD1 covers 7 bases. Germline CDR1 reads SGHDT; CDR2 reads YYEEEE. Losses at the gene ends were 4 bases for V and 5 bases for J; bases not matched to a gene: 6. CDR3 length equals 14 residues. The CDR3 DNA sequence: TGTGCCAGCAGCCAGACAGGGTTTTATCAGCCCCAGCATTTT. As protein: CASSQTGFYQPQHF.

This chain connects TRBV7-9 to TRBJ2-5; D is undetermined. The CDR3 consists of 15 residues. Trimming shortened V by 1 base and J by 5 bases, and 14 bases separated the two germline ends. Germline V gives CDR1 SEHNR, CDR2 FQNEAQ (reference sequence). CDR3 nucleotides: TGTGCCAGCAGCTTAGTGCGTTGGGTAGTGGAGACCCAGTACTTC. Protein: CASSLVRWVVETQYF.

The chain joins TRBV28 to TRBJ2-7, with unresolved D. The germline gives CDR1 MDHEN, CDR2 SYDVKM. The CDR3 extends over 13 amino acids. The ends were cut back, 3 bases at V and 2 bases at J, with 8 bases in the middle. CDR3 protein: CASSFVGTYEQYF. The CDR3 region has the DNA TGTGCCAGCAGTTTTGTAGGGACCTACGAGCAGTACTTC.

The J gene is TRBJ2-7, the V gene TRBV5-1; D possibly corresponds to TRBD2 (6 bases). Per the germline V gene, CDR1 is SGHRS and CDR2 is YFSETQ. The CDR3 runs 14 residues. Trimming cost V 4 bases and J 5 bases, with 16 bases left between them. CDR3 bases: TGCGCCAGCAGCCCAGTTCCATGGGGGGACGAGCAGTACTTC. Translated: CASSPVPWGDEQYF.

This clone appeared a few times. This sequence joins TRBV5-1 and TRBJ2-1; TRBD2 might be the D (5 bases). Trimming took 4 bases from V and 5 from J, leaving 10 bases between them. This CDR3 comprises 13 residues. Per germline, CDR1 SGHRS and CDR2 YFSETQ. CDR3 sequence: CASSADWNNEQFF. The CDR3 DNA follows: TGCGCCAGCAGCGCGGACTGGAACAATGAGCAGTTCTTC. The variable domain in full, completed from reference TRBV5-1 and TRBJ2-1, reads KAGVTQTPRYLIKTRGQQVTLSCSPISGHRSVSWYQQTPGQGLQFLFEYFSETQRNKGNFPGRFSGRQFSNSRSEMNVSTLELGDSALYLCASSADWNNEQFFGPGTRLTVL.

The chain carries TRBV11-2 and TRBJ2-1; a possible D gene is TRBD2 (7 bases). This CDR3 contains 16 residues. V was clipped by 1 base and J by 11 bases, with 21 bases between them. Germline CDR1 and CDR2: SGHAT and FQNNGV. In DNA form, the CDR3 reads TGTGCCAGCAGCTTAGCCCCGGGGGGCCGCGCGAATCAGCAGTTCTTC. This codes for CASSLAPGGRANQQFF.

This clone appeared a few times. J is TRBJ2-7 and V is TRBV9; 7 bases line up with TRBD1. Germline values: CDR1 SGDLS, CDR2 YYNGEE. Unmatched junction bases numbered 4, after V lost 4 bases and J lost 3 bases. The CDR3 has 13 amino acids. The CDR3 DNA is TGTGCCAGCAGCCAGACAGGGAACTACGAGCAGTACTTC. Protein: CASSQTGNYEQYF.

The rearrangement uses TRBV4-2 and TRBJ2-7, with D perhaps matching TRBD2 (6 bases). This CDR3 has 16 amino acids. Trimming pared 1 base from V and 2 bases from J, leaving 15 bases between. CDR1 and CDR2 (germline): LGHNA, YNFKEQ. CDR3 region: CASSQVVSSEAYEQYF. The CDR3 DNA sequence: TGTGCCAGCAGCCAAGTTGTTTCTAGCGAAGCCTACGAGCAGTACTTC.

This clone showed up just a few times. V and J are TRBV30 and TRBJ2-7; 10 nucleotides match TRBD2. After removal of 5 bases from V and 2 bases from J, the junction contained 6 bases not matched to a gene. This CDR3 is 14 amino acids long. CDR1 is GTSNPN and CDR2 is SVGIG in the germline V gene (reference sequence). CDR3 loop: CAWSWTSGAYEQYF. The CDR3 nucleotides are TGTGCCTGGTCCTGGACTAGCGGAGCCTACGAGCAGTACTTC.

This clone was found a few times. The chain has TRBV7-3 and TRBJ2-5, with 7 bases matching TRBD2. The V gene end was trimmed by 5 bases and the J gene end by 1 base; junction bases not matched to a gene: 10. Germline V gene data show CDR1 as SGHTA and CDR2 as FQGTGA. The CDR3 is 16 amino acids. The CDR3 loop is CASSLSGSGLQETQYF. The CDR3 nucleotides are TGTGCCAGCAGCCTTAGTGGTAGCGGGCTCCAAGAGACCCAGTACTTC.

The chain has TRBV27 and TRBJ2-7; D gene ambiguous. Germline V gene lookup returns CDR1 MNHEY and CDR2 SMNVEV (reference sequence). The CDR3 loop spans 14 amino acids. V lost 6 bases, J lost 4 bases, and 16 bases lay in between. The CDR3 protein is CASSPLAMRYEQYF. CDR3 bases: TGTGCCAGCAGCCCCCTTGCAATGAGATACGAGCAGTACTTC.

This clone was found a few times. The genes are TRBV9 and TRBJ1-2, with TRBD1 matching over 7 bases. With V trimmed by 0 bases and J by 4 bases, 6 bases remained unmatched. CDR3 size: 15 residues. Germline CDR1 SGDLS, CDR2 YYNGEE. This CDR3 reads CASSVADRAPYGYTF. DNA for the CDR3: TGTGCCAGCAGCGTAGCTGACAGGGCCCCCTATGGCTACACCTTC.

There are a few counts of this clone. The chain combines TRBV12-1 with TRBJ1-5; the D call in the table, TRBD1, was not verified against the DNA. TRBV12-1 is labeled a pseudogene. The CDR3 spans 16 residues. The CDR3 DNA reads TGTGCCAGCAGCTGCCGGGACAGGGGGCGCAATCAGCCCCAGCATTTT. It encodes CASSCRDRGRNQPQHF.

As for this clone: This sample also contains other DNA sequences that code for the same CDR3. The chain has TRBV27 and TRBJ2-7; D may be TRBD2 (5 bases). With 8 bases removed from V and 2 bases from J, the gap between germline ends came to 13 bases. The germline V gene has CDR1 MNHEY and CDR2 SMNVEV (reference sequence). The CDR3 sequence is 13 residues long. The CDR3 is CASGLTGTYEQYF. As DNA, the CDR3 is TGTGCCAGCGGCCTAACCGGGACCTACGAGCAGTACTTC.

The V gene is TRBV6-1, the J gene TRBJ1-1, with unresolved D. The V end was cut by 6 bases, the J end by 1 base, with 6 bases between. The germline V gene encodes CDR1 MNHNS and CDR2 SASEGT. This CDR3 comprises 12 residues. The CDR3 DNA reads TGTGCCAGCAGCAACACGAACACTGAAGCTTTCTTT. It codes for CASSNTNTEAFF.

The chain couples TRBV4-1 to TRBJ2-3, with no clear D. The CDR3 sequence is 13 residues long. Trimming removed 0 bases at V and 7 bases at J, with 8 bases between. From germline, CDR1 is MGHRA and CDR2 YSYEKL. The DNA of the CDR3 is TGCGCCAGCAGCCAAGAAGGAGACTATACGCAGTATTTT. Its protein is CASSQEGDYTQYF.

For this clone: A read error is possible here, since a much larger clone lies one base away. The V and J genes are TRBV7-9 and TRBJ2-5; 11 bases match TRBD2. J lost 7 bases, V lost 3 bases, and 7 bases had no gene match. The CDR3 sequence is 15 residues long. Germline V gene sequence: CDR1 SEHNR, CDR2 FQNEAQ (reference sequence). CDR3: CASSLTGTSGGTQYF. The CDR3 coding sequence is TGTGCCAGCAGCTTGACCGGGACTAGCGGAGGGACCCAGTACTTC.

The genes are TRBV4-1 and TRBJ1-1; weak D call: TRBD1 (5 bases). Germline CDR1 is MGHRA and CDR2 is YSYEKL. V lost 4 bases and J lost 3, with 15 bases in between. The CDR3 has 15 amino acids. The CDR3 DNA reads TGCGCCAGCAGCCCACCCGAAAGGGGAGACACTGAAGCTTTCTTT. Amino acid sequence: CASSPPERGDTEAFF.

V and J are TRBV6-6 and TRBJ2-7, with D perhaps TRBD1 (5 bases). This CDR3 is 14 amino acids long. Germline V gene lookup returns CDR1 MNHNY and CDR2 SVGAGI (reference sequence). V shed 3 bases and J shed 6 bases, with 15 bases lying between them. The DNA for the CDR3 is TGTGCCAGCAGTTATTCCTTTACCCAGGGCGAGCAGTACTTC. Translated: CASSYSFTQGEQYF.

This chain's CDR3 is CASSEATCEAFF. The CDR3 DNA reads TGTGCCAGCAGTGAAGCTACTTGCGAAGCTTTCTTT. The V gene is TRBV6-5, the J gene TRBJ1-1; D remains ambiguous. CDR1 and CDR2 from the germline V gene are MNHEY and SVGAGI. Trimming shortened V by 5 bases and J by 8 bases, and 12 bases separated the two germline ends. The CDR3 totals 12 residues.

The CDR3 spells CASSLELGADYGYTF. CDR3 coding DNA: TGTGCCAGCAGCTTAGAACTGGGGGCGGACTATGGCTACACCTTC. The chain is built from TRBV7-2 and TRBJ1-2, with a tentative D call TRBD1 (6 bases). The CDR3 has 15 residues. Between the trimmed V and J ends, which lost 1 base and 3 bases, there was a span of 12 bases. Germline CDR1 SGHTA, CDR2 FQGNSA.

The rearrangement joins TRBV18 to TRBJ1-3; tentative D call: TRBD1 (5 bases). Trimming removed 3 bases from V and 4 bases from J, with 13 bases in between. CDR1 is KGHSH and CDR2 is LQKENI in the germline V gene. The CDR3 consists of 15 residues. CDR3: CASSPFTGAGNTIYF. CDR3 coding DNA: TGTGCCAGCTCACCTTTCACAGGAGCCGGAAACACCATATATTTT. Complete variable domain (other parts from reference TRBV18 and TRBJ1-3): NAGVMQNPRHLVRRRGQEARLRCSPMKGHSHVYWYRQLPEEGLKFMVYLQKENIIDESGMPKERFSAEFPKEGPSILRIQQVVRGDSAAYFCASSPFTGAGNTIYFGEGSWLTVV.

The count of this clone is one. The V call is TRBV7-6, the J call TRBJ2-5; TRBD2 matches 14 bases. CDR1 is SGHVS and CDR2 is FNYEAQ in the germline V gene. Losses at the gene ends were 5 bases for V and 3 bases for J; bases not matched to a gene: 2. CDR3 length: 15 residues. The CDR3 nucleotides read TGTGCCAGCAGCCCGGGACTAGCGGGGGAAGAGACCCAGTACTTC. It specifies CASSPGLAGEETQYF. Using reference TRBV7-6 and TRBJ2-5 for the parts outside the CDR3, the full variable domain is GAGVSQSPRYKVTKRGQDVALRCDPISGHVSLYWYRQALGQGPEFLTYFNYEAQQDKSGLPNDRFSAERPEGSISTLTIQRTEQRDSAMYRCASSPGLAGEETQYFGPGTRLLVL.

This chain connects TRBV2 to TRBJ2-7; D is possibly TRBD1 (6 bases). From germline, CDR1 is SNHLY and CDR2 FYNNEI. V was pared by 5 bases and J by 5 bases, with 13 bases between. The CDR3 covers 13 residues. CDR3 DNA: TGTGCCAGCAGTCTCGGACAGTATCACGAGCAGTACTTC. The encoded protein is CASSLGQYHEQYF.

By proportion, this clone is medium-sized. CDR3 sequence (DNA): TGCGCCAGCAGCCAAGAGCCTCTTGGGCCAGGGGGCGGCTACACCTTC. Its translation is CASSQEPLGPGGGYTF. V gene TRBV4-1 combines with J gene TRBJ1-2, with 8 bases lining up with TRBD1. CDR1 is MGHRA and CDR2 is YSYEKL in the germline V gene. Trimming at V came to 0 bases and at J to 8 bases, leaving 11 bases not matched to a gene. This CDR3 comprises 16 residues.

Notes on this clone: Being one base from a much bigger clone, this may be a read error. The same CDR3 is also encoded by other DNA sequences in this sample. This chain joins TRBV27 and TRBJ2-7, with 8 bases matching TRBD1. The CDR3 consists of 14 residues. Per germline, CDR1 MNHEY and CDR2 SMNVEV (reference sequence). CDR3 amino acids: CASSLGTGSYEQYF. The CDR3 DNA is TGTGCCAGTAGTTTGGGGACAGGCTCCTACGAGCAGTACTTC.